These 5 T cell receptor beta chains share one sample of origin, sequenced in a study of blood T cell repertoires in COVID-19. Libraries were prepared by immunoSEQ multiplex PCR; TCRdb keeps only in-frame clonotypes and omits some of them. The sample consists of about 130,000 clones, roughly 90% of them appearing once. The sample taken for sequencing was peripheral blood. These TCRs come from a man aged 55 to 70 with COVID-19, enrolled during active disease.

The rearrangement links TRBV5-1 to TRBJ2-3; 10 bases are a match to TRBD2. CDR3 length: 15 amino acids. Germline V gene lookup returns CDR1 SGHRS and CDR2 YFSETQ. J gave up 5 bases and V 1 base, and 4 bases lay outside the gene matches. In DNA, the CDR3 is TGCGCCAGCAGCTTGCCCCGGACTAGCGGAGATACGCAGTATTTT. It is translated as CASSLPRTSGDTQYF.

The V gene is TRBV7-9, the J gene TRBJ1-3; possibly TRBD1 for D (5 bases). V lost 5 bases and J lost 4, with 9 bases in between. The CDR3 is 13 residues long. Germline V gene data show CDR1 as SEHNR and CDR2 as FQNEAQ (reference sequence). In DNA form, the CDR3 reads TGTGCCAGCAGCCTGGGGCCCGGAAACACCATATATTTT. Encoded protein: CASSLGPGNTIYF.

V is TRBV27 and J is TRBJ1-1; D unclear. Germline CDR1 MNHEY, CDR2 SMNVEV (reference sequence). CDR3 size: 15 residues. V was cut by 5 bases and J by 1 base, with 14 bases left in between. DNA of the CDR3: TGTGCCAGCAGTGCTATCTGGGGAGGGAACACTGAAGCTTTCTTT. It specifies CASSAIWGGNTEAFF.

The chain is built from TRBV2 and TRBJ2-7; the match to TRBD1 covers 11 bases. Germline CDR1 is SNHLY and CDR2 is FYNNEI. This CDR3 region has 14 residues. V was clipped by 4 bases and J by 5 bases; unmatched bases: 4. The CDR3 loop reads CASSAWTGGDEQYF. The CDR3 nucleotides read TGTGCCAGCAGTGCGTGGACAGGGGGCGACGAGCAGTACTTC.

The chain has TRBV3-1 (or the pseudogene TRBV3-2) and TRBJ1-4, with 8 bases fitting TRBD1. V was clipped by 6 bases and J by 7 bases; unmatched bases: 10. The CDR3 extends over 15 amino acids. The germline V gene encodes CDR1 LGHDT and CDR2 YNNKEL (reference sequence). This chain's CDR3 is CASSFPSGGREKLFF. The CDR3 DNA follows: TGTGCCAGCAGTTTCCCCTCAGGGGGCCGTGAAAAACTGTTTTTT.